Here is one T cell receptor beta chain with its context. Its target is not known. The germline V gene has CDR1 LGHNA and CDR2 YNFKEQ. The CDR3 runs 14 residues. J was trimmed by 5 bases and V by 6 bases; bases with no gene match: 6. These data are taken from a study of tumor-infiltrating lymphocytes in localized non-small cell lung cancer. Findings and caveats of the study: Not all patients were TCR sequenced, owing to tissue quantity. T-cell fraction did not differ between immunotypes IM1 and IM2. Different pieces of the same tissue were used for each assay. Recurrence-free survival showed no association with tumor T-cell fraction.

The repertoire was sequenced with immunoSEQ multiplex PCR; TCRdb's copy has only in-frame clones and lacks some. The data hold about 9,900 clones, with under 85% observed a single time. This chain uses TRBV4-2 with TRBJ2-4, with 8 bases matching TRBD2. The sequenced material came from lung tumor tissue. The TCR was taken from a human donor with non-small cell lung cancer. The CDR3 sequence is CASSQTSAQNIQYF. In DNA, the CDR3 is TGTGCCAGCAGTCAGACTAGCGCACAAAACATTCAGTACTTC.